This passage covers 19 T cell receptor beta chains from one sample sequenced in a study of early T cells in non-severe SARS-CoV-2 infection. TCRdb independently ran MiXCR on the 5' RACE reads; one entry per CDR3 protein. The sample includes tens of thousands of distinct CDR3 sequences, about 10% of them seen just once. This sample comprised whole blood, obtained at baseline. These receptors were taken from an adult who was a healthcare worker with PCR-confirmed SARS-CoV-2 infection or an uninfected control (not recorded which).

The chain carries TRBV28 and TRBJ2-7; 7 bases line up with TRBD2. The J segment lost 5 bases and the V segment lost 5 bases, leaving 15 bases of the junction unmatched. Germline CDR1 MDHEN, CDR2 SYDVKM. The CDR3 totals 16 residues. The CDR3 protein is CASSPTRGGGTDEQYF. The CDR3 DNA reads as TGTGCCAGCAGTCCGACCCGCGGGGGAGGGACGGACGAGCAGTACTTC.

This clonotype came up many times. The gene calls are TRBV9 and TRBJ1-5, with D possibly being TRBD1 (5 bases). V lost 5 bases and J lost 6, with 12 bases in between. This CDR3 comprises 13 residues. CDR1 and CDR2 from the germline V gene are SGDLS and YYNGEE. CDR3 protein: CASSEGLLQPQHF. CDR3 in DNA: TGTGCCAGCAGTGAGGGACTTCTTCAGCCCCAGCATTTT. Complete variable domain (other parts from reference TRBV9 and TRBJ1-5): DSGVTQTPKHLITATGQRVTLRCSPRSGDLSVYWYQQSLDQGLQFLIQYYNGEERAKGNILERFSAQQFPDLHSELNLSSLELGDSALYFCASSEGLLQPQHFGDGTRLSIL.

The CDR3 nucleotides read TGCGCCAGCAACTCGTTAATGAGCACAGATACGCAGTATTTT. Translated: CASNSLMSTDTQYF. The V and J genes are TRBV5-1 and TRBJ2-3; no reliable D call. Trimming left V 6 bases short and J 0 bases short, with 11 bases between. The CDR3 is made up of 14 amino acids. Germline V gives CDR1 SGHRS, CDR2 YFSETQ.

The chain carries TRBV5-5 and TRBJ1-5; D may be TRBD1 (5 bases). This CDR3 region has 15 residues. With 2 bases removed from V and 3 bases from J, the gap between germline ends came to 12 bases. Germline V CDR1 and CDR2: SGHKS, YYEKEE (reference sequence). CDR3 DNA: TGTGCCAGCAGCTTTAGTAGGGACTTCAATCAGCCCCAGCATTTT. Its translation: CASSFSRDFNQPQHF.

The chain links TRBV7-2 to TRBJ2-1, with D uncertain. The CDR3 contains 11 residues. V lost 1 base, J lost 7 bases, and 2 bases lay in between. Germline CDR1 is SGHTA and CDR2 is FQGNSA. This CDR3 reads CASSLVNEQFF. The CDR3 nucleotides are TGTGCCAGCAGCTTAGTTAATGAGCAGTTCTTC. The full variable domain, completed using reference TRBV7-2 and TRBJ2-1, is GAGVSQSPSNKVTEKGKDVELRCDPISGHTALYWYRQSLGQGLEFLIYFQGNSAPDKSGLPSDRFSAERTGGSVSTLTIQRTQQEDSAVYLCASSLVNEQFFGPGTRLTVL.

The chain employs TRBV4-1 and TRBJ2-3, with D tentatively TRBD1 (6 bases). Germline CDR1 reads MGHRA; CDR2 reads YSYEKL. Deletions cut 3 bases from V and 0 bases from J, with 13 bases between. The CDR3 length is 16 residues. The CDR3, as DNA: TGCGCCAGCAGCCAGGCCCAGGGGTCTAGCACAGATACGCAGTATTTT. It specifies CASSQAQGSSTDTQYF.

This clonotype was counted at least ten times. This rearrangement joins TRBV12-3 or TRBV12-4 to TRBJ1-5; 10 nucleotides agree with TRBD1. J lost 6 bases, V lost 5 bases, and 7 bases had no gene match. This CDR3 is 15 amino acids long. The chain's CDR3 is CASSPDRGRGQPQHF. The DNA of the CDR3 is TGTGCCAGCAGTCCCGACAGGGGGCGCGGTCAGCCCCAGCATTTT.

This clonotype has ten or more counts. CDR3 sequence reads: CSAREREGDGNQPQHF. CDR3 in DNA: TGCAGTGCTAGAGAACGGGAAGGGGACGGCAATCAGCCCCAGCATTTT. J is TRBJ1-5 and V is TRBV20-1; weak D call: TRBD1 (5 bases). CDR3 length: 16 residues. Trimming pared 0 bases from V and 2 bases from J, leaving 14 bases between. Looked up from germline, CDR1 is DFQATT and CDR2 is SNEGSKA (reference sequence).

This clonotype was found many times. CDR3 DNA: TGTGCCAGCAGTCCGGACAGGGGGCTCCCAAGCGAGCAGTACTTC. It codes for CASSPDRGLPSEQYF. The V gene is TRBV12-3 or TRBV12-4, the J gene TRBJ2-7; 11 bases align to TRBD1. V lost 5 bases to trimming and J lost 6 bases; unmatched junction nucleotides: 9. The CDR3 extends over 15 amino acids.

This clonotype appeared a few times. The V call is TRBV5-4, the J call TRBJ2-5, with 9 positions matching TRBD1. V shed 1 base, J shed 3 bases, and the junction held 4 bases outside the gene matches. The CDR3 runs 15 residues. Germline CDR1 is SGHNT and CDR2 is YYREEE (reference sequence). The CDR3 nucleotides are TGTGCCAGCAGCTTGTACGGGGACAGGGAAGAGACCCAGTACTTC. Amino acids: CASSLYGDREETQYF.

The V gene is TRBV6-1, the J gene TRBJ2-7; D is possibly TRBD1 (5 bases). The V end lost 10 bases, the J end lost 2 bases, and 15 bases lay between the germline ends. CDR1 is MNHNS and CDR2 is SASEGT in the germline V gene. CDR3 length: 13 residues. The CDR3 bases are TGTGCCACCCAGGGAAAGCTAACCTACGAGCAGTACTTC. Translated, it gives CATQGKLTYEQYF.

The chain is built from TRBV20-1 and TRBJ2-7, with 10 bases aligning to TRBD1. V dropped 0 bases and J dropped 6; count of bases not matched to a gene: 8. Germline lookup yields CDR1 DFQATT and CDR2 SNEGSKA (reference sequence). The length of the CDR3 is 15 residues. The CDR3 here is CSARDWDRGGGEQYF. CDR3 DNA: TGCAGTGCTAGAGACTGGGACAGGGGAGGAGGCGAGCAGTACTTC.

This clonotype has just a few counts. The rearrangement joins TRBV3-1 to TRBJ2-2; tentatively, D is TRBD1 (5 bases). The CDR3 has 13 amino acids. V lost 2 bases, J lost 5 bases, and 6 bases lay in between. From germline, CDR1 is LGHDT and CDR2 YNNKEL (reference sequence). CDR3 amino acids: CASSQRGTGELFF. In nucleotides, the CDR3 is TGTGCCAGCAGCCAAAGGGGAACCGGGGAGCTGTTTTTT.

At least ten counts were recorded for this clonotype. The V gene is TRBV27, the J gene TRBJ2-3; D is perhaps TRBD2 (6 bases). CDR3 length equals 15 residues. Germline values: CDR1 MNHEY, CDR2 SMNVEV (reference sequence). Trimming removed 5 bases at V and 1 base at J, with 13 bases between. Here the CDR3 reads CASSPTSWGTDTQYF. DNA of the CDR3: TGTGCCAGCAGTCCGACTAGTTGGGGCACAGATACGCAGTATTTT.

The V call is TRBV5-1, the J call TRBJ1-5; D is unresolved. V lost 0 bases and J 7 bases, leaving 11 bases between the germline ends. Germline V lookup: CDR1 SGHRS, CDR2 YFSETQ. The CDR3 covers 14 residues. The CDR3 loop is CASSLAGGGQPQHF. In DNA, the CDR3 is TGCGCCAGCAGCTTGGCGGGTGGCGGGCAGCCCCAGCATTTT.

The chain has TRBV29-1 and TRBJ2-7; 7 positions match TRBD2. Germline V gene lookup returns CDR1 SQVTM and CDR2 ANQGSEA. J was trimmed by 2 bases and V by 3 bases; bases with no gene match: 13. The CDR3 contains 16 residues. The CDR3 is CSVDPAGERDPYEQYF. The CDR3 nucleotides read TGCAGCGTTGACCCAGCCGGGGAGCGGGATCCCTACGAGCAGTACTTC.

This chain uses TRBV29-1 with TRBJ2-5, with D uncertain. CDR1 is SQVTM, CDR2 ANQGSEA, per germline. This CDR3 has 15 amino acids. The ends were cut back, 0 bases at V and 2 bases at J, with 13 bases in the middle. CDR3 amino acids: CSVEDPFENQETQYF. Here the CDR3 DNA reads TGCAGCGTTGAAGATCCGTTCGAGAATCAAGAGACCCAGTACTTC.

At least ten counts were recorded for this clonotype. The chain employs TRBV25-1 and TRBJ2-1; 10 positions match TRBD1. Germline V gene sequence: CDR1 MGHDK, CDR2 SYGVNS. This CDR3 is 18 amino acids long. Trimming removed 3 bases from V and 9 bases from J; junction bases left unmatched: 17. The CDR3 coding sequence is TGTGCCAGCAGTGATCCCCTTGAGCCGGGACAGGGGATGCGTGAGCAGTTCTTC. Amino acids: CASSDPLEPGQGMREQFF.

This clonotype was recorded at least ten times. The CDR3 region has the DNA TGTGCCAGCAGTGAGACCCCGGATACGCAGTATTTT. Translation gives CASSETPDTQYF. V is TRBV2 and J is TRBJ2-3; D remains unclear. The CDR3 length is 12 residues. Per germline, CDR1 SNHLY and CDR2 FYNNEI. Deletions cut 3 bases from V and 6 bases from J, with 7 bases between.